This paragraph covers one T cell receptor beta chain sequence. A multiplex PCR was run with 60 Vbeta primers and 13 Jbeta primers. Measured with immunoSEQ multiplex PCR; TCRdb has only the in-frame clones, and not every one. Of around 170,000 clones detected, roughly three quarters appear once; the ten largest clones hold 6.5% to 8.5%. This sample was taken from a study of cytomegalovirus exposure and HLA in healthy donors. The sequenced sample consisted of PBMCs. This clonotype originated in a woman aged 40 to 49 in good health and CMV-seropositive.

The DNA for the CDR3 is TGTGCCAGTAGTATTCAGGGCATAAACACTGAAGCTTTCTTT. As protein: CASSIQGINTEAFF. The rearrangement links TRBV19 to TRBJ1-1; TRBD1 is a possible D gene (5 bases). Germline V gene lookup returns CDR1 LNHDA and CDR2 SQIVND (reference sequence). Deletions cut 3 bases from V and 2 bases from J, with 10 bases between. CDR3 length: 14 residues.